This T cell receptor (beta chain) is drawn from a study of spatial heterogeneity in lung cancer. Study results and limitations: The study found that expanded intratumoral alpha and beta TCR counts tracked tumor mutation counts.

The table lists this clonotype with many counts. Its cognate antigen is unknown. This beta chain is off target for a library built for alpha chains, so its abundance means little. The J segment lost 5 bases and the V segment lost 3 bases, leaving 9 bases of the junction unmatched. This CDR3 spans 14 amino acids. Per the germline V gene, CDR1 is DFQATT and CDR2 is SNEGSKA (reference sequence). TCRdb itself ran the 5' RACE reads through MiXCR, one entry per CDR3 protein. The table includes under 20,000 distinct CDR3 sequences, approximately 5.6% detected once. Documented time point: sample taken at primary tumor resection.

The source of this sequence is a female donor with early-stage non-small cell lung cancer. The sample here was lung tumor tissue, taken at surgery. V and J are TRBV20-1 and TRBJ2-7, with 8 bases identical to TRBD1. DNA for the CDR3: TGCAGTGCTAGGGGGACAGGAAGTGGGCACGAGCAGTACTTC. Amino acid sequence: CSARGTGSGHEQYF.